The 18 T cell receptor beta chains presented below share a single source sample, sequenced in a study of blood T cells in healthy people across ages. Together with a sample-barcoded 5' primer, a J-beta primer mix was included in a second PCR lasting about 7 to 11 cycles. TCRdb re-called the 5' RACE reads through MiXCR, storing one row per CDR3 protein. The sample shows roughly 1,100,000 distinct CDR3 sequences, around 25% of them seen only once. The sample was also linked to a second study, of T cells of mothers and their children.

The sample consisted of blood. These receptors were obtained from a girl aged 2-10 years in good health.

The chain joins TRBV4-1 to TRBJ2-1; a weak D match, TRBD2 (6 bases). Germline V gene sequence: CDR1 MGHRA, CDR2 YSYEKL. The ends were cut back, 1 base at V and 9 bases at J, with 13 bases in the middle. The CDR3 consists of 14 residues. The CDR3 here is CASSQGSRAGEQFF. The CDR3 DNA is TGCGCCAGCAGCCAAGGTTCACGAGCGGGTGAGCAGTTCTTC.

The sample holds a few counts of this clonotype. V usage is TRBV3-1 and J usage is TRBJ2-5, with 7 bases lining up with TRBD2. V lost 2 bases and J lost 4; bases outside the gene matches: 10. The CDR3 contains 16 residues. Germline CDR1 and CDR2: LGHDT and YNNKEL (reference sequence). The CDR3 region is CASSQILSGGGETQYF. The CDR3 DNA is TGTGCCAGCAGCCAAATTCTATCGGGGGGTGGAGAGACCCAGTACTTC.

J is TRBJ1-2 and V is TRBV20-1; 8 bases line up with TRBD1. The CDR3 consists of 13 residues. Germline assignment: CDR1 DFQATT and CDR2 SNEGSKA (reference sequence). V was pared by 5 bases and J by 2 bases, with 4 bases of the junction left unmatched. CDR3 protein: CSALDRDNYGYTF. The CDR3 nucleotides are TGCAGTGCTCTGGACAGGGACAACTATGGCTACACCTTC.

The CDR3 DNA reads as TGCAGTGCTAGGGGGATTATCGGGGGCAATGAGCAGTTCTTC. It codes for CSARGIIGGNEQFF. This chain links TRBV20-1 with TRBJ2-1, with D perhaps TRBD2 (6 bases). CDR3 length equals 14 residues. Deletions cut 3 bases from V and 6 bases from J, with 15 bases between. Germline V gene data show CDR1 as DFQATT and CDR2 as SNEGSKA (reference sequence).

This clonotype has ten or more counts. The chain has TRBV7-3 and TRBJ2-1, with D hard to call. Germline V gene lookup returns CDR1 SGHTA and CDR2 FQGTGA. CDR3 length: 14 amino acids. Trimming shortened V by 5 bases and J by 0 bases, and 8 bases separated the two germline ends. The CDR3 nucleotides read TGTGCCAGCAGCCCCTCAAGCTCCTACAATGAGCAGTTCTTC. It specifies CASSPSSSYNEQFF.

This clonotype occurred a few times. J is TRBJ2-1 and V is TRBV29-1; a weak D match, TRBD2 (6 bases). V lost 7 bases and J 7 bases, leaving 17 bases between the germline ends. The CDR3 loop spans 13 amino acids. Germline V gives CDR1 SQVTM, CDR2 ANQGSEA. CDR3 sequence: CSALRGLENEQFF. In nucleotides, the CDR3 is TGCAGCGCTTTAAGGGGACTGGAGAATGAGCAGTTCTTC.

CDR3 sequence reads: CASSPTSSYEQFF. CDR3 nucleotide sequence: TGTGCCAGCAGCCCGACTAGTTCCTATGAGCAGTTCTTC. This chain connects TRBV11-2 to TRBJ2-1; TRBD2 is a possible D gene (6 bases). This CDR3 has 13 residues. Germline assignment: CDR1 SGHAT and CDR2 FQNNGV. V dropped 5 bases and J dropped 8 bases, with 13 bases sitting between them.

The chain combines TRBV7-9 with TRBJ1-4; weak D call: TRBD1 (6 bases). Germline-derived CDR1 and CDR2 are SEHNR and FQNEAQ (reference sequence). The CDR3 has 14 amino acids. Trimming pared 4 bases from V and 8 bases from J, leaving 14 bases between. Here the CDR3 reads CASSYREGAEKLFF. CDR3 DNA: TGTGCCAGCAGCTACAGGGAAGGAGCCGAAAAACTGTTTTTT.

The V call is TRBV29-1, the J call TRBJ2-4; D not resolved. Per the germline V gene, CDR1 is SQVTM and CDR2 is ANQGSEA. Trimming cost V 4 bases and J 0 bases, with 10 bases left between them. The CDR3 extends over 14 amino acids. The CDR3 coding sequence is TGCAGCGTTGTAGGCGAGACAGCCAAAAACATTCAGTACTTC. Translation: CSVVGETAKNIQYF. Supplemented by reference TRBV29-1 and TRBJ2-4, the full variable domain reads SAVISQKPSRDICQRGTSLTIQCQVDSQVTMMFWYRQQPGQSLTLIATANQGSEATYESGFVIDKFPISRPNLTFSTLTVSNMSPEDSSIYLCSVVGETAKNIQYFGAGTRLSVL.

Of note for this clonotype: One end of the junction is discordant with germline, which a read error may explain. The V call is TRBV29-1, the J call TRBJ2-4; D remains unclear. From germline, CDR1 is SQVTM and CDR2 ANQGSEA. The length of the CDR3 is 12 residues. The CDR3 coding sequence is TGCGGCGTTGTATTCGACGGAAACATTCAGTACTTC. This encodes CGVVFDGNIQYF. Combining the CDR3 with reference TRBV29-1 and TRBJ2-4 gives the whole variable domain SAVISQKPSRDICQRGTSLTIQCQVDSQVTMMFWYRQQPGQSLTLIATANQGSEATYESGFVIDKFPISRPNLTFSTLTVSNMSPEDSSIYLCGVVFDGNIQYFGAGTRLSVL.

This clonotype appeared a few times. DNA of the CDR3: TGCAGTGCTAGAGATGGGGATCAGGGCTTCCAAGAGACCCAGTACTTC. This codes for CSARDGDQGFQETQYF. V and J are TRBV20-1 and TRBJ2-5, with a weak D call TRBD1 (5 bases). V was pared by 0 bases and J by 1 base, with 15 bases between. Germline CDR1 is DFQATT and CDR2 is SNEGSKA (reference sequence). The CDR3 covers 16 residues.

V and J are TRBV11-2 and TRBJ2-3, with 11 positions matching TRBD2. This CDR3 region has 17 residues. In germline, CDR1 is SGHAT, CDR2 FQNNGV. The J segment lost 4 bases and the V segment lost 5 bases, leaving 11 bases of the junction unmatched. The CDR3 DNA follows: TGTGCCAGCAGCCCCCTGACTAGCGGGAACGAAGCAGATACGCAGTATTTT. Protein product: CASSPLTSGNEADTQYF.

This chain uses TRBV7-8 with TRBJ2-7, with 10 nucleotides matching TRBD2. The last part of the DNA fits TRBJ2-1 better; the J call may be wrong. The CDR3 loop spans 15 amino acids. The germline CDR1 and CDR2 sequences are SGHVS and FQNEAQ. In DNA, the CDR3 is TGTGCCAGCAGCTTAAACAGCGGGGGGGCTCATGAGCAGTTCTTC. It encodes CASSLNSGGAHEQFF.

This clonotype was counted a few times. The chain recombines TRBV29-1 with TRBJ2-7, with TRBD1 matching 7 bases. The CDR3 is 11 residues long. Germline assignment: CDR1 SQVTM and CDR2 ANQGSEA. CDR3 region: CRKQGTYEQYF. The CDR3 coding sequence is TGCAGAAAACAGGGGACCTACGAGCAGTACTTC.

V and J are TRBV6-1 and TRBJ1-3; weak D call: TRBD1 (5 bases). The CDR3 is 15 residues long. CDR1 is MNHNS, CDR2 SASEGT, per germline. V gave up 2 bases and J gave up 2 bases, with 10 bases separating them. The CDR3 is CASSEWPGPGNTIYF. DNA of the CDR3: TGTGCCAGCAGTGAATGGCCGGGACCTGGAAACACCATATATTTT.

The chain recombines TRBV20-1 with TRBJ1-1; D perhaps matches TRBD1 (5 bases). V lost 1 base and J lost 5, with 11 bases in between. Germline assignment: CDR1 DFQATT and CDR2 SNEGSKA (reference sequence). The CDR3 extends over 13 amino acids. In DNA, the CDR3 is TGCAGTGCTAGAGGGTCCGCAGGGACTGAAGCTTTCTTT. It codes for CSARGSAGTEAFF.

This clonotype was found a few times. The rearrangement links TRBV29-1 to TRBJ2-3, with D perhaps TRBD2 (6 bases). CDR1 and CDR2 from the germline V gene are SQVTM and ANQGSEA. The V and J ends lost 6 bases and 5 bases respectively, with 18 bases between them. This CDR3 has 14 amino acids. The CDR3 DNA follows: TGCAGCGTCGGCGGGATTTTGATTTTAGATACGCAGTATTTT. As protein: CSVGGILILDTQYF.

The chain uses TRBV10-3 and TRBJ2-1; D possibly uses TRBD1 or TRBD2 (5 bases each). V shed 6 bases and J shed 0 bases, with 12 bases lying between them. The CDR3 has 15 residues. From germline, CDR1 is ENHRY and CDR2 SYGVKD. Written as DNA, the CDR3 is TGTGCCATCAGCGGGACCCACGGCTCCTACAATGAGCAGTTCTTC. It yields the protein CAISGTHGSYNEQFF.